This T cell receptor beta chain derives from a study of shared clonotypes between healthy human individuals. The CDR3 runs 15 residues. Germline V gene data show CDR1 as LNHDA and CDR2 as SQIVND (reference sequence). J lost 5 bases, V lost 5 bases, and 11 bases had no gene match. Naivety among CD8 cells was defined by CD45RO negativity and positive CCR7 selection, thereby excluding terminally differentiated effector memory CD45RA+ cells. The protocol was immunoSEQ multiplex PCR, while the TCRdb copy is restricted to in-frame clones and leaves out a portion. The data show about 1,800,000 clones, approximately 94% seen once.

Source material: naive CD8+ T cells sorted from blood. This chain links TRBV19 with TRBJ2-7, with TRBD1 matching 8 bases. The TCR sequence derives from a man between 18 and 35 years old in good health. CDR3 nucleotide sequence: TGTGCCAGTAGTCCCAATGACAGGGGCGCCCACGAGCAGTACTTC. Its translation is CASSPNDRGAHEQYF.